The next 20 T cell receptor beta chains were all read from a single sample in a study of T cell repertoires in cytomegalovirus infection (dated by TCRdb to between 2018 and 2021). The instrument given in TCRdb is Illumina HiSeq 1500. TCRdb reanalyzed the raw reads on its own, using fastp at Q25 for trimming and MiXCR for clone calling, and kept in-frame beta chains. Every entry covers one CDR3 protein and lists the most common genes and DNA from its rows. Recorded for this sample are tens of thousands of distinct CDR3 sequences; about 20% of them occurred a single time. Of the sample, 15% to 20% falls within the top ten clones. For these receptors, no antigen is known. Sequencing was done on a sample of PBMCs, sequenced either directly or after in vitro stimulation (not recorded which). The receptors were sampled from a human donor in good health (CMV status not recorded). Some clones in this sample may be carry-over from other donors' samples.

This clonotype was recorded a few times. V is TRBV29-1 and J is TRBJ2-1, with 11 bases aligning to TRBD1. V gave up 5 bases and J gave up 4 bases; unmatched junction bases: 7. The CDR3 is 15 amino acids. CDR1 and CDR2 from the germline V gene are SQVTM and ANQGSEA. DNA for the CDR3: TGCAGCGTTTCCGGGACAGGGGGAAGATACAATGAGCAGTTCTTC. Encoded protein: CSVSGTGGRYNEQFF.

This clonotype has only one observation. This chain uses TRBV28 with TRBJ2-3; D perhaps matches TRBD2 (5 bases). The CDR3 sequence is 15 residues long. CDR1 MDHEN and CDR2 SYDVKM come from the germline V gene. Trimming took off 6 bases at V and 8 bases at J, with 21 bases between the two ends. The CDR3 bases are TGTGCCAGCAGGAGCGGCCTAGCCCCCCCTCGTACGCAGTATTTT. Translation gives CASRSGLAPPRTQYF. Full variable domain (outside the CDR3, taken from reference TRBV28 and TRBJ2-3): DVKVTQSSRYLVKRTGEKVFLECVQDMDHENMFWYRQDPGLGLRLIYFSYDVKMKEKGDIPEGYSVSREKKERFSLILESASTNQTSMYLCASRSGLAPPRTQYFGPGTRLTVL.

This clonotype has at least ten counts. J is TRBJ2-5 and V is TRBV7-2; 12 nucleotides line up with TRBD2. The V segment lost 1 base and the J segment 7 bases; nucleotides outside the gene matches: 7. The germline CDR1 and CDR2 sequences are SGHTA and FQGNSA. This CDR3 has 16 residues. DNA of the CDR3: TGTGCCAGCAGCTTAGGCCCGGGACTAGCGGGTTCGACCCAGTACTTC. Translated: CASSLGPGLAGSTQYF.

The chain couples TRBV6-1 to TRBJ2-3; 10 bases are shared with TRBD2. This CDR3 contains 14 residues. Per germline, CDR1 MNHNS and CDR2 SASEGT. The V gene end was trimmed by 7 bases and the J gene end by 7 bases; junction bases not matched to a gene: 8. The CDR3 nucleotides are TGTGCCAGCACCGAAGCGGGGGGGCCAAATACGCAGTATTTT. Protein sequence: CASTEAGGPNTQYF.

The chain has TRBV6-5 and TRBJ2-3; unclear D gene. The CDR3 covers 13 residues. The germline V gene encodes CDR1 MNHEY and CDR2 SVGAGI. V lost 6 bases and J lost 0, with 7 bases in between. The DNA of the CDR3 is TGTGCCAGCAGACGAGATAGCACAGATACGCAGTATTTT. This codes for CASRRDSTDTQYF.

The chain recombines TRBV7-4 with TRBJ2-5; TRBD2 agrees at 11 bases. V shed 5 bases and J 5 bases; nucleotides not matched to a gene: 7. Germline loops: CDR1 SGHVT, CDR2 SQSDAQ. This CDR3 is 15 amino acids long. CDR3 sequence: CASSQTSGSEETQYF. As DNA, the CDR3 is TGTGCCAGCAGCCAAACTAGCGGGAGTGAGGAGACCCAGTACTTC.

This clonotype appeared a few times. V usage is TRBV28 and J usage is TRBJ2-7; D gene unclear. V lost 5 bases and J lost 3, with 14 bases in between. The CDR3 totals 14 residues. The germline CDR1 and CDR2 sequences are MDHEN and SYDVKM. CDR3 in DNA: TGTGCCAGCAGTCCCCCGTTGGGGTTCTACGAGCAGTACTTC. Its protein product is CASSPPLGFYEQYF. Together with reference TRBV28 and TRBJ2-7, the CDR3 gives the full variable domain: DVKVTQSSRYLVKRTGEKVFLECVQDMDHENMFWYRQDPGLGLRLIYFSYDVKMKEKGDIPEGYSVSREKKERFSLILESASTNQTSMYLCASSPPLGFYEQYFGPGTRLTVT.

This clonotype was recorded a few times. The chain recombines TRBV12-3 or TRBV12-4 with TRBJ2-3; 9 nucleotides line up with TRBD1. Germline trimming cut 5 bases from V and 4 bases from J; bases unmatched to any gene: 10. The CDR3 sequence is 16 residues long. CDR3 nucleotide sequence: TGTGCCAGCAGTAATGGGGTGGGACAGGGTCCAGATACGCAGTATTTT. It translates to CASSNGVGQGPDTQYF.

J is TRBJ2-5 and V is TRBV28; D unclear. With 6 bases removed from V and 5 bases from J, the gap between germline ends came to 19 bases. This CDR3 region has 15 residues. CDR1 and CDR2 (germline): MDHEN, SYDVKM. CDR3 sequence (DNA): TGTGCCAGCAGGCTCCCAATGGGGTCGAGGGAGACCCAGTACTTC. Its translation is CASRLPMGSRETQYF.

This clonotype showed up many times. The rearrangement joins TRBV4-2 to TRBJ2-7; D may be TRBD1 (7 bases). The CDR3 has 17 residues. Deletions cut 0 bases from V and 0 bases from J, with 15 bases between. Germline V gene data show CDR1 as LGHNA and CDR2 as YNFKEQ. For the CDR3, the DNA is TGTGCCAGCAGCCAAGAGACAGGGAGGATAAGCTCCTACGAGCAGTACTTC. Its protein is CASSQETGRISSYEQYF.

This clonotype is medium-sized (0.01 to 0.1%). V gene TRBV7-2 combines with J gene TRBJ2-1, with TRBD2 matching over 7 bases. The CDR3 consists of 15 residues. The germline V gene has CDR1 SGHTA and CDR2 FQGNSA. V shed 5 bases, J shed 2 bases, and the junction held 6 bases outside the gene matches. CDR3 DNA sequence: TGTGCCAGCAGCGCCTTGGGGGGGACCTACAATGAGCAGTTCTTC. Translated: CASSALGGTYNEQFF.

This clonotype was seen at least ten times. The gene calls are TRBV7-6 and TRBJ2-7, with 8 bases matching TRBD2. V dropped 5 bases and J dropped 3; count of bases not matched to a gene: 6. There are 14 residues in the CDR3. CDR1 SGHVS and CDR2 FNYEAQ come from the germline V gene. The CDR3 sequence: CASSAGLAFYEQYF. CDR3 coding DNA: TGTGCCAGCAGCGCCGGACTAGCTTTCTACGAGCAGTACTTC.

This clonotype was picked up a small number of times. This chain connects TRBV19 to TRBJ1-1; D possibly corresponds to TRBD1 (5 bases). The CDR3 is 16 amino acids. Germline CDR1 reads LNHDA; CDR2 reads SQIVND (reference sequence). Trimming took 5 bases from V and 1 from J, leaving 17 bases between them. Here the CDR3 reads CASSEDIITGNTEAFF. CDR3 nucleotide sequence: TGTGCCAGTAGTGAGGACATTATTACCGGGAACACTGAAGCTTTCTTT.

V is TRBV14 and J is TRBJ1-2; D unresolved. V was pared by 6 bases and J by 6 bases, with 23 bases between. CDR1 is SGHDN, CDR2 FVKESK, per germline. CDR3 length: 16 amino acids. CDR3 protein: CASRKTGLGKRNGYTF. The CDR3 bases are TGTGCCAGCAGAAAGACGGGCCTCGGAAAGAGGAATGGCTACACCTTC.

The gene calls are TRBV12-5 and TRBJ2-7; D possibly corresponds to TRBD2 (6 bases). CDR1 and CDR2 (germline): LGHNT, FRNRAP. V lost 6 bases and J 3 bases, leaving 21 bases between the germline ends. This CDR3 spans 16 amino acids. CDR3: CASGPPSRRALYEQYF. Written as DNA, the CDR3 is TGTGCTAGTGGCCCGCCTAGCCGGAGGGCCCTCTACGAGCAGTACTTC.

The table lists this clonotype with many counts. This chain joins TRBV7-2 and TRBJ1-4; D gene ambiguous. This CDR3 region has 13 residues. V shed 1 base and J shed 6 bases, with 6 bases lying between them. Germline-derived CDR1 and CDR2 are SGHTA and FQGNSA. The CDR3 spells CASSLGLDEKLFF. As DNA, the CDR3 is TGTGCCAGCAGCTTAGGGTTGGATGAAAAACTGTTTTTT.

This clonotype was observed a few times. The V and J genes are TRBV20-1 and TRBJ1-4; a possible D gene is TRBD1 (6 bases). The V gene lost 0 bases and the J gene lost 3 bases, with 17 bases spanning the gap. The length of the CDR3 is 17 residues. The germline gives CDR1 DFQATT, CDR2 SNEGSKA (reference sequence). The CDR3 region has the DNA TGCAGTGCTAGAGACGGGGGGGGCGTGATCCCTAATGAAAAACTGTTTTTT. Protein product: CSARDGGGVIPNEKLFF.

This clonotype was seen at least ten times. The chain couples TRBV7-2 to TRBJ2-1; perhaps D is TRBD1 or TRBD2 (5 bases each). V was clipped by 4 bases and J by 10 bases, with 14 bases between them. This CDR3 has 13 amino acids. Germline assignment: CDR1 SGHTA and CDR2 FQGNSA. CDR3: CASSSQGGDEQFF. As DNA, the CDR3 is TGTGCCAGCAGCTCCCAAGGTGGGGACGAGCAGTTCTTC.

In its sample, this clonotype was seen many times. The CDR3 nucleotides read TGTGCCAGCAGCTTTTTGCGGCAGGGAGGACGAACTGAAGCTTTCTTT. Protein sequence: CASSFLRQGGRTEAFF. This rearrangement joins TRBV7-9 to TRBJ1-1; tentative D call: TRBD1 (5 bases). With 3 bases removed from V and 5 bases from J, the gap between germline ends came to 19 bases. This CDR3 contains 16 residues. Germline V gives CDR1 SEHNR, CDR2 FQNEAQ (reference sequence).

In its sample, this clonotype is medium-sized (0.01 to 0.1%). The chain recombines TRBV7-9 with TRBJ2-5, with D perhaps given as TRBD1 or TRBD2 (5 bases each). This CDR3 has 17 amino acids. Germline CDR1 is SEHNR and CDR2 is FQNEAQ (reference sequence). The ends were cut back, 1 base at V and 4 bases at J, with 19 bases in the middle. For the CDR3, the DNA is TGTGCCAGCAGCTTAGGGGGGTTTATGGGAGTTGGAGAGACCCAGTACTTC. This sequence encodes CASSLGGFMGVGETQYF.